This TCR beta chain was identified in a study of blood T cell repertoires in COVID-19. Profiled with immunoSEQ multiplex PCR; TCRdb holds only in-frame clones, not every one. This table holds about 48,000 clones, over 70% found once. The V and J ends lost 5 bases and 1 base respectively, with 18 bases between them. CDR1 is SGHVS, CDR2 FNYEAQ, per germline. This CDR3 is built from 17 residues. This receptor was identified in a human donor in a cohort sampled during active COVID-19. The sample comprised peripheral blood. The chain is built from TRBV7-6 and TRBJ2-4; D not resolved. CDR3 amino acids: CASSPRHTPFAKNIQYF. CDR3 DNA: TGTGCCAGCAGCCCGAGACACACGCCCTTTGCCAAAAACATTCAGTACTTC. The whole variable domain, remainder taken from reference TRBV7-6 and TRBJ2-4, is GAGVSQSPRYKVTKRGQDVALRCDPISGHVSLYWYRQALGQGPEFLTYFNYEAQQDKSGLPNDRFSAERPEGSISTLTIQRTEQRDSAMYRCASSPRHTPFAKNIQYFGAGTRLSVL.